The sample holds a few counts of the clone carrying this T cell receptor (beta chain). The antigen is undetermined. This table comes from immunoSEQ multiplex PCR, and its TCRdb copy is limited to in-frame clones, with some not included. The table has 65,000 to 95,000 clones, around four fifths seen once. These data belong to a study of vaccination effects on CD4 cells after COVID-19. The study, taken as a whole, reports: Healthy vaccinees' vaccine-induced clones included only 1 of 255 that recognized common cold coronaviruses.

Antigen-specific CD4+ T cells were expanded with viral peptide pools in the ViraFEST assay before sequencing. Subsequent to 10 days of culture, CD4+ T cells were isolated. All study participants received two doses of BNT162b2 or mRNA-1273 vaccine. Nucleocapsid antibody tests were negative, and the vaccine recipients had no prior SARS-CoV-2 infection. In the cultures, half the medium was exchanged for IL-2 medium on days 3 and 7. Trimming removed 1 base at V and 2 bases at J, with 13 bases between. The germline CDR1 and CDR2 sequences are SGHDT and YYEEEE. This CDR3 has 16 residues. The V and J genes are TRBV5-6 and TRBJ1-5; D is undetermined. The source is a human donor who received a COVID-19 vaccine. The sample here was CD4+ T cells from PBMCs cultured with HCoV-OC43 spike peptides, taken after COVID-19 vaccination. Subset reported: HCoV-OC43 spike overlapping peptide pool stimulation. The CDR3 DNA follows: TGTGCCAGCAGCTTGCGGGCTTTGAGGGGCAATCAGCCCCAGCATTTT. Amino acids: CASSLRALRGNQPQHF.